The 5 T cell receptor beta chains given below trace back to one sample, sequenced in a study of glioma-infiltrating T cells after dendritic cell vaccination. Time point denoted: after dendritic cell vaccination, including at tumor progression/relapse. The table came from immunoSEQ multiplex PCR; TCRdb's copy has only in-frame clones and leaves some out. This sample has fewer than 65,000 clones, with approximately 90% found just once. The sequencing used blood, collected after dendritic cell vaccination. The receptors shown here come from a human donor with glioblastoma.

The chain carries TRBV7-8 and TRBJ2-1; 7 positions agree with TRBD2. In germline, CDR1 is SGHVS, CDR2 FQNEAQ. V shed 5 bases and J 4 bases; nucleotides not matched to a gene: 14. The CDR3 contains 17 residues. The CDR3 is CASSPPARERLYNEQFF. In DNA form, the CDR3 reads TGTGCCAGCAGCCCCCCGGCGCGGGAGCGGCTGTACAATGAGCAGTTCTTC.

CDR3 nucleotides: TGTGCCAGCATCGATCAGGACACCGGGGAGCTGTTTTTT. Translated, it gives CASIDQDTGELFF. The chain uses TRBV7-9 and TRBJ2-2; D remains unclear. Trimming pared 7 bases from V and 3 bases from J, leaving 9 bases between. CDR3 length: 13 residues. Germline CDR1 and CDR2: SEHNR and FQNEAQ (reference sequence).

This clone has only a few counts. This chain joins TRBV19 and TRBJ2-1, with TRBD1 matching 7 bases. Germline CDR1 and CDR2: LNHDA and SQIVND (reference sequence). The CDR3 spans 14 residues. V gave up 5 bases and J gave up 8 bases; unmatched junction bases: 9. The CDR3 sequence is CASSSPDRPYEQFF. The CDR3 nucleotides are TGTGCCAGTAGTTCCCCGGACAGGCCCTATGAGCAGTTCTTC.

The chain couples TRBV9 to TRBJ2-3; D is perhaps TRBD1 (5 bases). This CDR3 is 14 amino acids long. CDR1 and CDR2 from the germline V gene are SGDLS and YYNGEE. The germline V and J ends were trimmed by 0 bases and 2 bases, with 7 bases remaining between them. CDR3 region: CASSVGRVTDTQYF. The CDR3, as DNA: TGTGCCAGCAGCGTAGGCAGGGTCACAGATACGCAGTATTTT.

This chain joins TRBV29-1 and TRBJ1-1; D unresolved. The CDR3 contains 12 residues. From germline, CDR1 is SQVTM and CDR2 ANQGSEA. V was clipped by 7 bases and J by 2 bases, with 11 bases between them. Written as DNA, the CDR3 is TGCAGCGCGATAACACCAAACACTGAAGCTTTCTTT. Its translation: CSAITPNTEAFF.